The source of this TCR beta chain is a study of Tregs in tolerant kidney transplant recipients. Generated by immunoSEQ multiplex PCR, the TCRdb table keeps only in-frame clones and is missing some. The data contain roughly 69,000 clones, under 98% of them singletons. This CDR3 comprises 11 residues. Germline lookup yields CDR1 SGHNT and CDR2 YENEEA. Trimming took off 1 base at V and 8 bases at J, with 5 bases between the two ends. The chain is built from TRBV11-3 and TRBJ1-2; D uncertain. The clonotype was recovered from a human donor who received a combined kidney and bone marrow transplant. The sample was Tregs from blood, taken before the transplant. The CDR3 sequence is CASSLGAGYTF. CDR3 nucleotide sequence: TGTGCCAGCAGCTTAGGAGCCGGCTACACCTTC. Filled out from reference TRBV11-3 and TRBJ1-2, the complete variable domain reads EAGVVQSPRYKIIEKKQPVAFWCNPISGHNTLYWYLQNLGQGPELLIRYENEEAVDDSQLPKDRFSAERLKGVDSTLKIQPAELGDSAVYLCASSLGAGYTFGSGTRLTVV.